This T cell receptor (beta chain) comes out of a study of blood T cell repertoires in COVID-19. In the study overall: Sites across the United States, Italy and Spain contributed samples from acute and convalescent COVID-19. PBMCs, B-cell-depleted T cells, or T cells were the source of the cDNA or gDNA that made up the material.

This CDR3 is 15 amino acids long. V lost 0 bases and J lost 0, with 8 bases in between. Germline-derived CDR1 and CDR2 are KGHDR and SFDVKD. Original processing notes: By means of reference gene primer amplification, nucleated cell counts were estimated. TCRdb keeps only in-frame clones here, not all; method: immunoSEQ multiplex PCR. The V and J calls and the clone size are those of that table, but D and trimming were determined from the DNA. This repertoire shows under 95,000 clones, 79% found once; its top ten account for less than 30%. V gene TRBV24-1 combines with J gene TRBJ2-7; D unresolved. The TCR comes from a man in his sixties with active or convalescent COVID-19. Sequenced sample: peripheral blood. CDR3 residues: CATSDLLGRSYEQYF. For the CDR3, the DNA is TGTGCCACCAGTGATTTGTTGGGCCGCTCCTACGAGCAGTACTTC.